Below, 5 T cell receptor beta chains from the same sample are listed, as sequenced in a study of blood T cell repertoires in COVID-19. Sequencing was performed with immunoSEQ multiplex PCR; in TCRdb, only in-frame clones are kept and a portion is missing. The sample lists 270,000 or so clones, roughly 84% occurring once. Sequenced sample: peripheral blood. The receptor source for this set is a woman between 18 and 30 years old with acute or convalescent COVID-19.

The chain recombines TRBV2 with TRBJ2-2; D gene ambiguous. Trimming removed 4 bases from V and 2 bases from J, with 8 bases in between. The CDR3 length is 14 residues. From germline, CDR1 is SNHLY and CDR2 FYNNEI. The CDR3 DNA follows: TGTGCCAGCAGTGCAACGGTAAACACCGGGGAGCTGTTTTTT. Its protein product is CASSATVNTGELFF. The whole variable domain, filled in from reference TRBV2 and TRBJ2-2, reads EPEVTQTPSHQVTQMGQEVILRCVPISNHLYFYWYRQILGQKVEFLVSFYNNEISEKSEIFDDQFSVERPDGSNFTLKIRSTKLEDSAMYFCASSATVNTGELFFGEGSRLTVL.

The chain employs TRBV11-2 and TRBJ1-5, with 9 bases lining up with TRBD1. The CDR3 runs to 13 residues. V trimming: 5 bases; J trimming: 5 bases; junction bases outside the gene matches: 1. Germline V gene sequence: CDR1 SGHAT, CDR2 FQNNGV. The CDR3 protein is CASSRTGDQPQHF. CDR3 in DNA: TGTGCCAGCAGCAGGACAGGGGATCAGCCCCAGCATTTT. Combining the CDR3 with reference TRBV11-2 and TRBJ1-5 gives the whole variable domain EAGVAQSPRYKIIEKRQSVAFWCNPISGHATLYWYQQILGQGPKLLIQFQNNGVVDDSQLPKDRFSAERLKGVDSTLKIQPAKLEDSAVYLCASSRTGDQPQHFGDGTRLSIL.

This chain connects TRBV6-6 to TRBJ1-5; D uncertain. The ends were cut back, 2 bases at V and 5 bases at J, with 10 bases in the middle. The germline CDR1 and CDR2 sequences are MNHNY and SVGAGI (reference sequence). The CDR3 is made up of 14 amino acids. The CDR3 loop is CASSYRSGDQPQHF. The CDR3, as DNA: TGTGCCAGCAGTTACCGTTCTGGAGATCAGCCCCAGCATTTT.

The chain joins TRBV20-1 to TRBJ1-2; D uncertain. Germline V gene sequence: CDR1 DFQATT, CDR2 SNEGSKA (reference sequence). This CDR3 has 10 residues. V lost 2 bases and J lost 5, with 3 bases in between. The CDR3 region has the DNA TGCAGTGCTAGATATTATGGCTACACCTTC. Translation: CSARYYGYTF.

This rearrangement joins TRBV5-6 to TRBJ1-2, with unresolved D. The CDR3 spans 14 residues. V lost 5 bases and J lost 4, with 15 bases in between. Per the germline V gene, CDR1 is SGHDT and CDR2 is YYEEEE. This CDR3 reads CASRSGPTLYGYTF. The CDR3 DNA is TGTGCCAGCAGGAGTGGGCCAACACTCTATGGCTACACCTTC.